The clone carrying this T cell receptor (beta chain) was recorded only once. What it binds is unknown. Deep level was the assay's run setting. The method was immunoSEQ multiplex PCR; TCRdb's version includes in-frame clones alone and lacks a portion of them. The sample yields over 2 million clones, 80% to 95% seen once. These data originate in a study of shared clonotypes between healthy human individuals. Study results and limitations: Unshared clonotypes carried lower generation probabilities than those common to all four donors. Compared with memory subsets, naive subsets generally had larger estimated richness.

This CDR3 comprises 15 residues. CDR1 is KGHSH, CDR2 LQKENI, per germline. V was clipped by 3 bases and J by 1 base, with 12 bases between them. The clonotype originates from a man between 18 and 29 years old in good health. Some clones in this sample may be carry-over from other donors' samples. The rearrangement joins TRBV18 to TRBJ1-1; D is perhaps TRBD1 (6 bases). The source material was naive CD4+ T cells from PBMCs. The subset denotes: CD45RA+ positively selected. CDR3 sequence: CASSPSTGQNTEAFF. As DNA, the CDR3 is TGTGCCAGCTCACCTTCGACAGGCCAGAACACTGAAGCTTTCTTT.